The rows below give T cell receptor beta chains drawn from one sample of a study of blood T cell repertoires in COVID-19. Assay used: immunoSEQ multiplex PCR; TCRdb lists only in-frame clones, some missing. The data contain a few hundred thousand clones, about 85% of them singletons. Sequenced material: PBMCs or T cells enriched from blood (not recorded which). Receptors were obtained from a woman in her forties or fifties who had recovered from COVID-19. CDR3s include the opening cysteine and the closing phenylalanine or tryptophan. A D gene is named only where the DNA matches it firmly. Where a row states a size, it is once, few, many or the class of an expanded clone; other rows omit it.

D | size | J | V | CDR3 | DNA
TRBD1 | . | TRBJ1-3 | TRBV30 | CAYQDRVSGNTIYF | TGTGCCTACCAGGACAGGGTCTCTGGAAACACCATATATTTT
. | . | TRBJ2-3 | TRBV9 | CASSVYTDTQYF | TGTGCCAGCAGCGTTTACACAGATACGCAGTATTTT
TRBD1 | . | TRBJ2-7 | TRBV3-1/TRBV3-2 | CASSQRGQGAKRGEQYF | TGTGCCAGCAGCCAAAGAGGACAGGGGGCCAAGCGGGGCGAGCAGTACTTC
. | . | TRBJ2-4 | TRBV11-2 | CASSYLGDIQYF | TGTGCCAGCAGCTACCTAGGGGACATTCAGTACTTC
. | . | TRBJ1-2 | TRBV4-1 | CASSQDPGTDYGYTF | TGCGCCAGCAGCCAAGACCCGGGAACGGACTATGGCTACACCTTC
. | . | TRBJ1-6 | TRBV4-2 | CASSHEDSPLHF | TGTGCCAGCAGCCATGAGGATTCACCCCTCCACTTT
TRBD1 | once | TRBJ1-2 | TRBV30 | CAWARDRRIDGYTF | TGTGCCTGGGCGAGGGACAGGCGAATCGATGGCTACACCTTC
TRBD2 | . | TRBJ2-2 | TRBV28 | CASSLGTSGGRLFF | TGTGCCAGCAGCCTGGGGACTAGCGGGGGGAGGCTGTTTTTT
TRBD2 | . | TRBJ2-3 | TRBV5-6 | CASSQTSGGTDTQYF | TGTGCCAGCAGCCAAACTAGCGGGGGCACAGATACGCAGTATTTT
. | . | TRBJ1-2 | TRBV9 | CASSATDKNYGYTF | TGTGCCAGCAGCGCCACAGACAAGAACTATGGCTACACCTTC
TRBD2 | once | TRBJ2-3 | TRBV30 | CAWKAGGFNTDTQYF | TGTGCCTGGAAGGCGGGGGGCTTCAACACAGATACGCAGTATTTT
. | . | TRBJ1-5 | TRBV11-2 | CASSQPGSNQPQHF | TGTGCCAGCAGCCAACCGGGTAGCAATCAGCCCCAGCATTTT
. | . | TRBJ1-2 | TRBV19 | CASSIKGLYGYTF | TGTGCCAGTAGTATCAAGGGACTCTATGGCTACACCTTC
TRBD1 | . | TRBJ1-2 | TRBV30 | CAWSVGQADYTF | TGTGCCTGGAGTGTTGGACAGGCAGACTACACCTTC
TRBD1 | few | TRBJ2-7 | TRBV6-5 | CASSSTGEQYF | TGTGCCAGCAGCTCGACAGGGGAGCAGTACTTC
. | few | TRBJ1-4 | TRBV28 | CASSLRVEKLFF | TGTGCCAGCAGTTTACGGGTGGAAAAACTGTTTTTT
TRBD1 | . | TRBJ1-6 | TRBV14 | CASSQEGRTGINSPLHF | TGTGCCAGCAGCCAAGAAGGCCGGACAGGGATAAATTCACCCCTCCACTTT
TRBD1 | . | TRBJ1-2 | TRBV9 | CASSVSRQGRGYTF | TGTGCCAGCAGCGTATCCAGACAGGGTCGAGGCTACACCTTC
. | . | TRBJ1-1 | TRBV27 | CASSFRGTEAFF | TGTGCCAGCAGTTTCAGGGGCACTGAAGCTTTCTTT
TRBD1 | . | TRBJ1-5 | TRBV28 | CASSSTSGGRQPQHF | TGTGCCAGCAGTTCTACCTCAGGGGGCAGGCAGCCCCAGCATTTT